This TCR beta chain was captured in a study of T cells expressing NK-cell markers. Germline CDR1 reads SGHAT; CDR2 reads FQNNGV. This CDR3 has 13 amino acids. Study outcomes and limitations: In more than 5 donors, dominant CD3+CD56+NKG2C+ clones formed roughly 1.0-7.5% of CD8+ cells.

As for this clonotype: Its antigen remains unknown.

Libraries used 5'RACE template switching adding universal primer site and UMIs. TCRdb re-called the 5' RACE reads and catalogs CDR3 proteins one per entry, DNA excluded. Reported are about 460,000 distinct CDR3 sequences; the ten largest clones contain roughly 1.4%. The gene calls are TRBV11-2 and TRBJ2-1; the TRBD2 assignment by TCRdb is unverifiable without DNA. The origin of this receptor is a woman in her 50s in good health. The sequenced material came from blood T cells: a sorted CD56 or NKG2C T cell subset, CD4+ or CD8+ T cells, or bulk PBMC T cells (not recorded which). CDR3 residues: CASSLREASVMFF.